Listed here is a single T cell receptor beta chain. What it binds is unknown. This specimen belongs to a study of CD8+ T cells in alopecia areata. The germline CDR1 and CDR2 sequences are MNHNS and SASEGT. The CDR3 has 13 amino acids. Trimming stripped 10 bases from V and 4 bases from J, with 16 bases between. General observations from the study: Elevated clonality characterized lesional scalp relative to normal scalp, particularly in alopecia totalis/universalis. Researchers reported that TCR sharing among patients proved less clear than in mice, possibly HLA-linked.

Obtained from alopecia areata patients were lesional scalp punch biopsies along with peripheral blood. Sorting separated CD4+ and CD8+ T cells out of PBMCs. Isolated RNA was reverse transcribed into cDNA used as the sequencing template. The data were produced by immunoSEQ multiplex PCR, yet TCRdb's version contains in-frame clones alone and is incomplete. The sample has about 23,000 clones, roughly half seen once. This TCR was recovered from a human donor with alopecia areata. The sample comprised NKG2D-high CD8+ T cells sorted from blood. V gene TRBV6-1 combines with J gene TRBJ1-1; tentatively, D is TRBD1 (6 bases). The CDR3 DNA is TGTGCCACCTTGGTGGGGGCCGGCACTGAAGCTTTCTTT. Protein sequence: CATLVGAGTEAFF.